These 25 T cell receptor beta chains originate from one sample sequenced in a study of T cells in Graves' hyperthyroidism and ophthalmopathy. Amplification targeted TCR beta CDR3 regions from RNA transcripts. Researchers ran a first-round RT-PCR on the TCR CDR3 using the HTBI primer set. TCRdb analysed the multiplex PCR reads with MiXCR anew, one entry per CDR3 protein. The sample holds 800,000 or so distinct CDR3 sequences, 35% to 45% seen once. The sequencing sample was made of blood. The receptors were gathered from a man aged 18 to 30 with Graves' hyperthyroidism.

This clonotype was detected ten times or more. The chain has TRBV10-3 and TRBJ1-2; TRBD1 matches at 9 bases. Losses at the gene ends were 5 bases for V and 6 bases for J; bases not matched to a gene: 7. CDR1 and CDR2 (germline): ENHRY, SYGVKD. The CDR3 has 14 residues. For the CDR3, the DNA is TGTGCCATCAGTCGAACAGGGGGCGCGGATGGCTACACCTTC. This codes for CAISRTGGADGYTF.

This clonotype was recorded only once. This chain joins TRBV9 and TRBJ2-7; D might be TRBD2 (6 bases). V was trimmed by 5 bases and J by 3 bases, leaving 15 bases between them. CDR1 SGDLS and CDR2 YYNGEE come from the germline V gene. This CDR3 spans 14 amino acids. The CDR3, as DNA: TGTGCCAGCAGTTACGCCGGGAGAAACTACGAGCAGTACTTC. Protein sequence: CASSYAGRNYEQYF.

This chain joins TRBV4-1 and TRBJ1-1; weak D call: TRBD1 (6 bases). This CDR3 spans 14 amino acids. CDR1 MGHRA and CDR2 YSYEKL come from the germline V gene. V was trimmed by 4 bases and J by 4 bases, leaving 13 bases between them. DNA for the CDR3: TGCGCCAGCAGCCGGAACAGGGAAGGCACTGAAGCTTTCTTT. This codes for CASSRNREGTEAFF.

This clonotype was detected many times. CDR3 sequence reads: CASNPTGSHYGYTF. Here the CDR3 DNA reads TGTGCCAGCAACCCTACAGGGTCCCACTATGGCTACACCTTC. V gene TRBV7-2 combines with J gene TRBJ1-2, with D possibly TRBD1 on 6 matching bases. V dropped 7 bases and J dropped 3 bases, with 15 bases sitting between them. Looked up from germline, CDR1 is SGHTA and CDR2 is FQGNSA. The CDR3 spans 14 residues. Supplemented by reference TRBV7-2 and TRBJ1-2, the full variable domain reads GAGVSQSPSNKVTEKGKDVELRCDPISGHTALYWYRQSLGQGLEFLIYFQGNSAPDKSGLPSDRFSAERTGGSVSTLTIQRTQQEDSAVYLCASNPTGSHYGYTFGSGTRLTVV.

This clonotype has a handful of counts. DNA for the CDR3: TGTGCCAGCAGCCCCCGACGAGGGGATGGCTACACCTTC. Residues: CASSPRRGDGYTF. This chain connects TRBV12-3 or TRBV12-4 to TRBJ1-2; D is perhaps TRBD1 (5 bases). The V end was cut by 6 bases, the J end by 6 bases, with 14 bases between. CDR3 length equals 13 residues.

This chain joins TRBV29-1 and TRBJ2-7; 10 bases match TRBD1. Germline CDR1 is SQVTM and CDR2 is ANQGSEA. The J segment lost 2 bases and the V segment lost 7 bases, leaving 5 bases of the junction unmatched. CDR3 length: 13 amino acids. CDR3 protein: CSAGTGDAYEQYF. The DNA of the CDR3 is TGCAGCGCCGGGACAGGGGATGCCTACGAGCAGTACTTC.

V usage is TRBV4-3 and J usage is TRBJ2-7; D possibly matches TRBD1 or TRBD2 (5 bases each). The V gene's germline CDR1 is LGHNA and CDR2 YSLEER. Trimming cost V 0 bases and J 0 bases, with 9 bases left between them. CDR3 length equals 15 residues. CDR3 amino acids: CASSQDRGNSYEQYF. DNA for the CDR3: TGCGCCAGCAGCCAAGACCGGGGCAACTCCTACGAGCAGTACTTC.

This clonotype has only one observation. The chain combines TRBV10-3 with TRBJ1-2, with unresolved D. The CDR3 is made up of 14 amino acids. The germline V and J ends were trimmed by 10 bases and 7 bases, with 22 bases remaining between them. Germline CDR1 ENHRY, CDR2 SYGVKD. CDR3 sequence (DNA): TGTGCCACCGTCGGGGAGCCCCGGGGTCCTGGCTACACCTTC. Translation: CATVGEPRGPGYTF.

The chain recombines TRBV7-2 with TRBJ2-3; maybe TRBD2 (6 bases). CDR1 and CDR2 (germline): SGHTA, FQGNSA. This CDR3 comprises 14 residues. V lost 5 bases to trimming and J lost 6 bases, with 15 bases between them. This CDR3 reads CASSARSGGDTQYF. The CDR3 nucleotides read TGTGCCAGCAGCGCCCGTAGTGGAGGGGATACGCAGTATTTT.

The chain is built from TRBV5-1 and TRBJ2-6; a weak D match, TRBD2 (5 bases). Germline V gene sequence: CDR1 SGHRS, CDR2 YFSETQ. The V end lost 2 bases, the J end lost 4 bases, and 10 bases lay between the germline ends. This CDR3 comprises 15 residues. The CDR3 bases are TGCGCCAGCAGCTTTGGGGAGTCAGGGGCCAACGTCCTGACTTTC. Translation gives CASSFGESGANVLTF.

Many counts were recorded for this clonotype. V usage is TRBV10-3 and J usage is TRBJ1-6; weak D call: TRBD1 (5 bases). Trimming removed 6 bases from V and 10 bases from J, with 16 bases in between. Germline V gives CDR1 ENHRY, CDR2 SYGVKD. The CDR3 consists of 14 residues. CDR3 protein: CAISPGTGGSPLHF. The CDR3 DNA reads TGTGCCATCAGCCCCGGGACCGGAGGATCACCCCTCCACTTT.

The V gene is TRBV2, the J gene TRBJ2-7, with D perhaps TRBD2 (6 bases). Germline V gene lookup returns CDR1 SNHLY and CDR2 FYNNEI. The CDR3 is 14 residues long. V lost 4 bases, J lost 7 bases, and 17 bases lay in between. The CDR3 DNA is TGTGCCAGCAGTGGGGGGGACGTCGGGTCGGAGCAGTACTTC. Its translation is CASSGGDVGSEQYF.

In this sample, this clonotype turned up a few times. The chain couples TRBV5-5 to TRBJ1-5; no clear D. The CDR3 has 13 amino acids. Per germline, CDR1 SGHKS and CDR2 YYEKEE (reference sequence). With 3 bases removed from V and 6 bases from J, the gap between germline ends came to 10 bases. CDR3 bases: TGTGCCAGCAGCTCCGCCGGGAGTCAGCCCCAGCATTTT. The encoded protein is CASSSAGSQPQHF.

The J gene is TRBJ2-7, the V gene TRBV20-1; TRBD1 is a possible D gene (5 bases). The germline V gene encodes CDR1 DFQATT and CDR2 SNEGSKA (reference sequence). Trimming removed 3 bases at V and 4 bases at J, with 16 bases between. This CDR3 region has 14 residues. The CDR3 coding sequence is TGCAGTGCTAGCCCCGGAAGGGGTGGTTACGAGCAGTACTTC. The encoded protein is CSASPGRGGYEQYF.

The chain couples TRBV19 to TRBJ1-2; 8 bases fit TRBD1. This CDR3 has 15 amino acids. From germline, CDR1 is LNHDA and CDR2 SQIVND (reference sequence). V lost 3 bases to trimming and J lost 6 bases; unmatched junction nucleotides: 9. CDR3 amino acids: CASSMWGRGRDGYTF. DNA for the CDR3: TGTGCCAGTAGTATGTGGGGCAGGGGGCGAGATGGCTACACCTTC. Filled out from reference TRBV19 and TRBJ1-2, the complete variable domain reads DGGITQSPKYLFRKEGQNVTLSCEQNLNHDAMYWYRQDPGQGLRLIYYSQIVNDFQKGDIAEGYSVSREKKESFPLTVTSAQKNPTAFYLCASSMWGRGRDGYTFGSGTRLTVV.

This clonotype came up a few times. The chain combines TRBV6-5 with TRBJ1-5; D is undetermined. Deletions cut 0 bases from V and 4 bases from J, with 4 bases between. Germline V CDR1 and CDR2: MNHEY, SVGAGI. This CDR3 contains 13 residues. The CDR3 nucleotides read TGTGCCAGCAGTTACTCGAAGAATCAGCCCCAGCATTTT. Its translation is CASSYSKNQPQHF.

The table lists this clonotype with many counts. This rearrangement joins TRBV7-9 to TRBJ1-1, with TRBD1 as a possible D gene (6 bases). The germline V gene encodes CDR1 SEHNR and CDR2 FQNEAQ (reference sequence). Trimming took off 5 bases at V and 11 bases at J, with 21 bases between the two ends. The CDR3 is 14 amino acids. CDR3 nucleotide sequence: TGTGCCAGCAGCGAAGGGGGGCAGGCCTTTGGGGCTTTCTTT. It encodes CASSEGGQAFGAFF.

This clonotype was seen only a few times. This sequence joins TRBV12-3 or TRBV12-4 and TRBJ1-6; 7 nucleotides line up with TRBD1. The CDR3 covers 15 residues. The ends lost 2 bases at V and 10 bases at J; junction bases unmatched: 8. CDR3 bases: TGTGCCAGCAGTTTAAACCGACAGGGAAGATCACCCCTCCACTTT. Amino acid sequence: CASSLNRQGRSPLHF.

This clonotype came up many times. The gene calls are TRBV12-3 or TRBV12-4 and TRBJ2-7, with D unclear. The CDR3 extends over 14 amino acids. V lost 4 bases and J lost 2, with 12 bases in between. The CDR3 DNA sequence: TGTGCCAGCAGTTCCGCGAGGCAGGCCTACGAGCAGTACTTC. It yields the protein CASSSARQAYEQYF.

This clonotype was observed a few times. The chain is built from TRBV5-4 and TRBJ1-1, with D uncertain. V dropped 0 bases and J dropped 1 base, with 7 bases sitting between them. From germline, CDR1 is SGHNT and CDR2 YYREEE (reference sequence). This CDR3 spans 14 amino acids. The CDR3 DNA is TGTGCCAGCAGCTTGGGCAACCAGAACACTGAAGCTTTCTTT. Encoded protein: CASSLGNQNTEAFF.

The CDR3 protein is CASSHLVEGTGELFF. The CDR3 region has the DNA TGTGCCAGCAGCCACTTGGTTGAGGGGACCGGGGAGCTGTTTTTT. The gene calls are TRBV7-9 and TRBJ2-2; D could derive from TRBD1 or TRBD2 (5 bases each). In germline, CDR1 is SEHNR, CDR2 FQNEAQ (reference sequence). This CDR3 is 15 amino acids long. With 5 bases removed from V and 5 bases from J, the gap between germline ends came to 15 bases.

The chain combines TRBV2 with TRBJ2-6, with TRBD1 matching 9 bases. J gave up 6 bases and V 9 bases, and 6 bases lay outside the gene matches. Germline-derived CDR1 and CDR2 are SNHLY and FYNNEI. CDR3 length: 14 residues. CDR3 amino acids: CASTGQGMANVLTF. CDR3 nucleotide sequence: TGTGCCAGTACCGGACAGGGGATGGCCAACGTCCTGACTTTC.

This clonotype has ten or more counts. The gene calls are TRBV6-5 and TRBJ2-7; 7 positions match TRBD1. Trimming took 6 bases from V and 3 from J; bases not matched to a gene: 2. The CDR3 loop spans 12 amino acids. From germline, CDR1 is MNHEY and CDR2 SVGAGI. In nucleotides, the CDR3 is TGTGCCAGCAGCGGGACAGTCTACGAGCAGTACTTC. This encodes CASSGTVYEQYF.

In this sample, this clonotype turned up a few times. V and J are TRBV11-3 and TRBJ1-4, with D unresolved. Germline CDR1 SGHNT, CDR2 YENEEA. CDR3 length: 16 residues. Deletions cut 1 base from V and 6 bases from J, with 15 bases between. CDR3 in amino acids: CASSLGFGPLDEKLFF. CDR3 in DNA: TGTGCCAGCAGCTTAGGCTTCGGGCCATTGGATGAAAAACTGTTTTTT.

Ten or more counts support this clonotype. V gene TRBV7-8 combines with J gene TRBJ1-4, with TRBD1 as a possible D gene (6 bases). The V gene's germline CDR1 is SGHVS and CDR2 FQNEAQ. There are 14 residues in the CDR3. Trimming removed 5 bases from V and 10 bases from J, with 17 bases in between. This chain's CDR3 is CASSPGGREGKLFF. The CDR3 DNA is TGTGCCAGCAGCCCCGGGGGCAGGGAGGGAAAACTGTTTTTT.